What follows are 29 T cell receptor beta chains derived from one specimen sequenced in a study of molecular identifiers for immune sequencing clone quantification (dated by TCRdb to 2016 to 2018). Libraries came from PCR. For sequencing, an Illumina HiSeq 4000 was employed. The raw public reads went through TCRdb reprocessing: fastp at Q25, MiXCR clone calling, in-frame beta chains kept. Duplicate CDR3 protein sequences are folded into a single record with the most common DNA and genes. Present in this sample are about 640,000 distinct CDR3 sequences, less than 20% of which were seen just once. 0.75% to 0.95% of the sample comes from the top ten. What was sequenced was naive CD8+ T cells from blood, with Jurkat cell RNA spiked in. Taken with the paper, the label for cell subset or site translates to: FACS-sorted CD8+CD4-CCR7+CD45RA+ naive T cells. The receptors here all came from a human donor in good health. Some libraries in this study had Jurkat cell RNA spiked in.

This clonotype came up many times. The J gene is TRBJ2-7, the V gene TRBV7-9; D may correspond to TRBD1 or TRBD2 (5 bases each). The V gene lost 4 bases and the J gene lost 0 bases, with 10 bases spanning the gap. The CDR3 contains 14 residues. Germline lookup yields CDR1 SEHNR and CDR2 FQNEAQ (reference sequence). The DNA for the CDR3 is TGTGCCAGCAGCTCTGGGGGTATCTCCTACGAGCAGTACTTC. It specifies CASSSGGISYEQYF.

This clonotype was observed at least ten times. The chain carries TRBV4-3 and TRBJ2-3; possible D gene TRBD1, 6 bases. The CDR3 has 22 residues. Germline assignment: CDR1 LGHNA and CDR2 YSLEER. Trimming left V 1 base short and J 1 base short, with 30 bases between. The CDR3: CASSQGIRTGSTVYERTDTQYF. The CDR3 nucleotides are TGCGCCAGCAGCCAAGGGATCAGAACAGGGTCGACCGTCTATGAGCGCACAGATACGCAGTATTTT.

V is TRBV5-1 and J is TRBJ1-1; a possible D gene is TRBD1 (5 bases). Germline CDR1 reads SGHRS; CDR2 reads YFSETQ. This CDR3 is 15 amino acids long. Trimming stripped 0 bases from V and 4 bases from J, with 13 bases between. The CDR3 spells CASSLGGAGITEAFF. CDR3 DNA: TGCGCCAGCAGCTTGGGGGGTGCAGGGATCACTGAAGCTTTCTTT.

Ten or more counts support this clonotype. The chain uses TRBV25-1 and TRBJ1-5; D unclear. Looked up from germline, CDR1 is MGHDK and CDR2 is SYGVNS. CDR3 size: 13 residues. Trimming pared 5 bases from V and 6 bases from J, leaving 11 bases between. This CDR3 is CASSSSSAQPQHF. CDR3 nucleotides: TGTGCCAGCAGTTCCTCGAGCGCTCAGCCCCAGCATTTT.

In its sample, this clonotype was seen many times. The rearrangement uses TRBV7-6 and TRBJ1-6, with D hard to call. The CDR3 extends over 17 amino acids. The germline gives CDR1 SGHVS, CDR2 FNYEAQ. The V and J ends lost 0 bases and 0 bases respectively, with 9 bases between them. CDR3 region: CASSLAFRSSYNSPLHF. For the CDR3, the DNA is TGTGCCAGCAGCTTAGCGTTCAGGAGCTCCTATAATTCACCCCTCCACTTT.

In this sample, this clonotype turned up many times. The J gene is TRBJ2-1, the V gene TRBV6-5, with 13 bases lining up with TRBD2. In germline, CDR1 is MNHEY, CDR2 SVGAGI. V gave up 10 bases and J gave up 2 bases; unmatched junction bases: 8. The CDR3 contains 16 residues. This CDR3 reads CATRTSGSSAYNEQFF. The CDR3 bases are TGTGCCACCAGGACTAGCGGGAGTAGCGCCTACAATGAGCAGTTCTTC.

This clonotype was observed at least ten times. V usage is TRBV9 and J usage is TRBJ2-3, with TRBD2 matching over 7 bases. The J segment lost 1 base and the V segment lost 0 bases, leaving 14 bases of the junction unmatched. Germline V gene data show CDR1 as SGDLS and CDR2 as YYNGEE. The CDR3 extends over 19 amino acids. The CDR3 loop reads CASSVGHRRGGRGTDTQYF. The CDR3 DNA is TGTGCCAGCAGCGTAGGGCATCGACGGGGCGGGAGAGGCACAGATACGCAGTATTTT.

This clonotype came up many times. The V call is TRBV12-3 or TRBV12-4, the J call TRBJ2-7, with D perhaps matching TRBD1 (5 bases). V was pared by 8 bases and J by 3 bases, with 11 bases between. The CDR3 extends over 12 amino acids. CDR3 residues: CASGHRIYEQYF. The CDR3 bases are TGTGCCAGCGGACACAGAATCTACGAGCAGTACTTC.

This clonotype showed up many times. The CDR3 sequence is CASSSGTSADTDTQYF. The CDR3 bases are TGTGCCAGTAGTTCCGGGACTAGCGCCGACACAGATACGCAGTATTTT. This chain uses TRBV19 with TRBJ2-3, with TRBD2 matching over 10 bases. This CDR3 comprises 16 residues. J lost 2 bases, V lost 5 bases, and 7 bases had no gene match. Germline loops: CDR1 LNHDA, CDR2 SQIVND (reference sequence).

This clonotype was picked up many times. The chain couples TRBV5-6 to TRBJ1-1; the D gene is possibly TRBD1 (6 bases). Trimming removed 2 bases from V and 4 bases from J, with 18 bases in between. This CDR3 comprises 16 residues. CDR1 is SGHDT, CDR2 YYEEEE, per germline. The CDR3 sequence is CASSLSTGPWGTEAFF. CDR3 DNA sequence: TGTGCCAGCAGCTTATCGACAGGTCCTTGGGGCACTGAAGCTTTCTTT. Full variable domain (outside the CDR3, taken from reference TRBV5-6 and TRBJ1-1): DAGVTQSPTHLIKTRGQQVTLRCSPKSGHDTVSWYQQALGQGPQFIFQYYEEEERQRGNFPDRFSGHQFPNYSSELNVNALLLGDSALYLCASSLSTGPWGTEAFFGQGTRLTVV.

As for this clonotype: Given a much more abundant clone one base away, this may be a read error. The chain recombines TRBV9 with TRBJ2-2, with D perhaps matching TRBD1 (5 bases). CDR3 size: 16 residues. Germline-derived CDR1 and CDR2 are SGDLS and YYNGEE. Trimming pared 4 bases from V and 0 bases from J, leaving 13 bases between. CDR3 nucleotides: TGTGCCAGCAGCAGCCCCAGGGTTACGAACACCGGGGAGCTGTTTTTT. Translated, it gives CASSSPRVTNTGELFF.

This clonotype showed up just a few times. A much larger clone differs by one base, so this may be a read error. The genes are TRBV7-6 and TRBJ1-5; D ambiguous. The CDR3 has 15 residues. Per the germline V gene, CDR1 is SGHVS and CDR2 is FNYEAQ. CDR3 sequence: CASSLAPYSNQPRHF. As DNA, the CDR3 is TGTGCCAGCAGCTTAGCTCCATATAGCAATCAGCCCCGGCATTTT.

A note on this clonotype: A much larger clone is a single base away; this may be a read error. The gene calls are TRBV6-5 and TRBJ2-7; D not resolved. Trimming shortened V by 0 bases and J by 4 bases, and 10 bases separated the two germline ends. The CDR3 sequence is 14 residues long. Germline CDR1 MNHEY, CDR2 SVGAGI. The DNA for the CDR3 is TGTGCCAGCAGTTACTCATCATCTCATTACGAGCAGTACTTC. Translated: CASSYSSSHYEQYF.

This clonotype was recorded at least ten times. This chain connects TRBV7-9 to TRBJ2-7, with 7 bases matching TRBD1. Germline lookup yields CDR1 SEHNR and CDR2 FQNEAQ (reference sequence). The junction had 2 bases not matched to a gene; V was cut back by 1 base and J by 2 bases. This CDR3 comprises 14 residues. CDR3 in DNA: TGTGCCAGCAGCTTAGTGGGACAGCCCTACGAGCAGTACTTC. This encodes CASSLVGQPYEQYF.

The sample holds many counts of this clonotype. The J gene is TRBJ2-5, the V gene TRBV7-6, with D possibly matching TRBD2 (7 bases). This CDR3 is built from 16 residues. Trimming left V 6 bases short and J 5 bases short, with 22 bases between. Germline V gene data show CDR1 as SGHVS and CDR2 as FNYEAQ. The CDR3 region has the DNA TGTGCCAGCAGACTAAGCGGGACACCCCAACGGGAGACCCAGTACTTC. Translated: CASRLSGTPQRETQYF. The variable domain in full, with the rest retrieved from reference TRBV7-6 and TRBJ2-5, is GAGVSQSPRYKVTKRGQDVALRCDPISGHVSLYWYRQALGQGPEFLTYFNYEAQQDKSGLPNDRFSAERPEGSISTLTIQRTEQRDSAMYRCASRLSGTPQRETQYFGPGTRLLVL.

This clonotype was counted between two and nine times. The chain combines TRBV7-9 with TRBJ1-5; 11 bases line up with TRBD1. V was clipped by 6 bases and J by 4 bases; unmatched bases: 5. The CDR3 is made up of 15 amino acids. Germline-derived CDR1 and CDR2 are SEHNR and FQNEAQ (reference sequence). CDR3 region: CASRHRDRGNQPQHF. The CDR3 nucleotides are TGTGCCAGCAGACACCGGGACAGGGGGAATCAGCCCCAGCATTTT.

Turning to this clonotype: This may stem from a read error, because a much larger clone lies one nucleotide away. The CDR3 is CASSLATALESEQYF. The CDR3 nucleotides are TGTGCCAGCAGCTTAGCAACGGCGCTGGAGTCCGAGCAGTACTTC. The chain joins TRBV7-9 to TRBJ2-7, with D hard to call. The CDR3 extends over 15 amino acids. Per germline, CDR1 SEHNR and CDR2 FQNEAQ (reference sequence). Trimming removed 0 bases at V and 6 bases at J, with 15 bases between.

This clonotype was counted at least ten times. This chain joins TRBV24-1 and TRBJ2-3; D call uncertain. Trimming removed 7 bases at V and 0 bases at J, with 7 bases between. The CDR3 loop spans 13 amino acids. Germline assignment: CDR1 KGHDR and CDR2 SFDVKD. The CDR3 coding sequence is TGTGCCACCAGGGCGGACAGCACAGATACGCAGTATTTT. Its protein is CATRADSTDTQYF.

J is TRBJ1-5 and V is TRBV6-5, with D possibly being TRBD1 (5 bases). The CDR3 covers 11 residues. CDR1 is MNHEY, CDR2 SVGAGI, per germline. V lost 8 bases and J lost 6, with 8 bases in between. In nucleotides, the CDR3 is TGTGCCAGCGGGGGGGGTCAGCCCCAGCATTTT. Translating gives CASGGGQPQHF.

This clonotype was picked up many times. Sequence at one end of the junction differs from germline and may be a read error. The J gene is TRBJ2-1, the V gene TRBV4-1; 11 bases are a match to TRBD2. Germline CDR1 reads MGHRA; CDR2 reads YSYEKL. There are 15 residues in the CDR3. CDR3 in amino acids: CASSPGLADYNEQFF. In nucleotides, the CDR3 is TGTGCCAGCAGCCCGGGACTAGCGGACTACAATGAGCAGTTCTTC.

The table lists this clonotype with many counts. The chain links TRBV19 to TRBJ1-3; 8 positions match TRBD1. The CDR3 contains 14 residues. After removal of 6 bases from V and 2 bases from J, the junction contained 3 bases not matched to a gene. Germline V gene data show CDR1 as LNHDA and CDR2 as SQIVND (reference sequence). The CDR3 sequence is CASSQGAPGNTIYF. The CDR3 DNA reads TGTGCCAGTAGCCAGGGGGCGCCTGGAAACACCATATATTTT. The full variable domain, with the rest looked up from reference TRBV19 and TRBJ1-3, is DGGITQSPKYLFRKEGQNVTLSCEQNLNHDAMYWYRQDPGQGLRLIYYSQIVNDFQKGDIAEGYSVSREKKESFPLTVTSAQKNPTAFYLCASSQGAPGNTIYFGEGSWLTVV.

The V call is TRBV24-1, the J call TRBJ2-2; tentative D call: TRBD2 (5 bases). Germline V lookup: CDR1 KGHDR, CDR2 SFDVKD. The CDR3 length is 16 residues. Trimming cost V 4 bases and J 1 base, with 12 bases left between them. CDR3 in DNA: TGTGCCACCAGTGACCCCGGACTCTTGAACACCGGGGAGCTGTTTTTT. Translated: CATSDPGLLNTGELFF.

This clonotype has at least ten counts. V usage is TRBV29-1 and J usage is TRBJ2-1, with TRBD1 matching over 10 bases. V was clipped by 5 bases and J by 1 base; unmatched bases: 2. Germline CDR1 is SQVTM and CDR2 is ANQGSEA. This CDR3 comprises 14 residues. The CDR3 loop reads CSVMGQGSYNEQFF. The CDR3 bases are TGCAGCGTTATGGGACAGGGGTCCTACAATGAGCAGTTCTTC.

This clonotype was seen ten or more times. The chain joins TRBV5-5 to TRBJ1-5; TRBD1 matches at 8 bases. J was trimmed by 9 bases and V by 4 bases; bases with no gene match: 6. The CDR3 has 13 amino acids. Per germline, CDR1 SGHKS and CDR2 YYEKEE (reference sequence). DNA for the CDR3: TGTGCCAGCAGCCGGACAGGGTTTGGGCCCCAGCATTTT. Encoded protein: CASSRTGFGPQHF.

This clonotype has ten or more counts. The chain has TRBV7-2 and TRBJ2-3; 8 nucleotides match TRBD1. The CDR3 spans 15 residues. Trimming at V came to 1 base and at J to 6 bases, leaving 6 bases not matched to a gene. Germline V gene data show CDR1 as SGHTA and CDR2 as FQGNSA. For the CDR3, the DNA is TGTGCCAGCAGCTTAGAAGGACAGGGAACCGATACGCAGTATTTT. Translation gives CASSLEGQGTDTQYF. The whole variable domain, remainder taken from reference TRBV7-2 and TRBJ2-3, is GAGVSQSPSNKVTEKGKDVELRCDPISGHTALYWYRQSLGQGLEFLIYFQGNSAPDKSGLPSDRFSAERTGGSVSTLTIQRTQQEDSAVYLCASSLEGQGTDTQYFGPGTRLTVL.

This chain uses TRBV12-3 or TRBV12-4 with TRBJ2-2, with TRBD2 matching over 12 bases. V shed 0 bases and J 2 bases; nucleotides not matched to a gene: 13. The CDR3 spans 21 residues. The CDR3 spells CASSLASWDRGLAGNTGELFF. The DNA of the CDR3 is TGTGCCAGCAGTTTAGCCTCCTGGGACCGGGGACTAGCGGGTAACACCGGGGAGCTGTTTTTT.

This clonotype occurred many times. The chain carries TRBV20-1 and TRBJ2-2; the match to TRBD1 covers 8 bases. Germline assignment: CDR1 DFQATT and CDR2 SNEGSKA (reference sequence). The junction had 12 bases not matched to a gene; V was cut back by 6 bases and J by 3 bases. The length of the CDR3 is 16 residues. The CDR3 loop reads CSAIHPDREDTGELFF. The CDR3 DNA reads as TGCAGTGCCATCCACCCGGACAGGGAGGACACCGGGGAGCTGTTTTTT.

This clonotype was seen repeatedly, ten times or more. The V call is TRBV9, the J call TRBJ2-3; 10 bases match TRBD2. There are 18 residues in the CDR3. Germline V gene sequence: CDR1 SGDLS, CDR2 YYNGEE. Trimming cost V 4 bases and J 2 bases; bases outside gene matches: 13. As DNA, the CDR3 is TGTGCCAGCAGCACCCCCCGTGGACTAGCGGAATCCACAGATACGCAGTATTTT. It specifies CASSTPRGLAESTDTQYF.

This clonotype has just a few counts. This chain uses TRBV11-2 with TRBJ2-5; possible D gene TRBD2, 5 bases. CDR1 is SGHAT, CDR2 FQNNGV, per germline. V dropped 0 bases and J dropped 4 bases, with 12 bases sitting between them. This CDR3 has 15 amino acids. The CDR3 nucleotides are TGTGCCAGCAGCTTAGAAGGCCGGCTAGCAGAGACCCAGTACTTC. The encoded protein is CASSLEGRLAETQYF.